The sequence of this T cell receptor beta chain was determined in a study of T cell changes during pregnancy in multiple sclerosis. Profiled with immunoSEQ multiplex PCR; TCRdb holds only in-frame clones, not every one. The sample shows over 50,000 clones, around 90% of them seen only once. V was trimmed by 5 bases and J by 5 bases, leaving 22 bases between them. CDR3 length: 18 amino acids. This material consisted of peripheral blood, taken in the first trimester of pregnancy. The TCR sequence derives from a female donor with multiple sclerosis, enrolled in a pregnancy study. J is TRBJ2-6 and V is TRBV7-1, with a tentative D call TRBD1 (5 bases). TRBV7-1 is an ORF, and what it does is uncertain. The CDR3 is CASSISYQGQSRANVLTF. DNA for the CDR3: TGTGCCAGCAGCATATCATATCAAGGACAAAGTCGGGCCAACGTCCTGACTTTC.